The 19 T cell receptor beta chains below all came from one sample that was sequenced in a study of blood T cell repertoires in COVID-19. Sequencing used immunoSEQ multiplex PCR; TCRdb keeps in-frame clones, though not all of them. This table has over 200,000 clones, about 87% appearing once. Sequenced sample: peripheral blood. The receptors shown here come from a woman in her forties or fifties with acute or convalescent COVID-19.

CDR3 bases: TGTGCCAGCTCAACCCGGACAGACGAAAAACTGTTTTTT. This gives the protein CASSTRTDEKLFF. The chain employs TRBV18 and TRBJ1-4, with a tentative D call TRBD1 (6 bases). The germline CDR1 and CDR2 sequences are KGHSH and LQKENI. The CDR3 length is 13 residues. Trimming cost V 5 bases and J 8 bases, with 12 bases left between them.

J is TRBJ2-7 and V is TRBV3-1 (or the pseudogene TRBV3-2), with D unresolved. CDR1 is LGHDT, CDR2 YNNKEL, per germline (reference sequence). This CDR3 has 11 amino acids. The V end lost 0 bases, the J end lost 12 bases, and 9 bases lay between the germline ends. CDR3 DNA sequence: TGTGCCAGCAGCCAAGAAAGTTCGCGGTACTTC. Protein: CASSQESSRYF.

V is TRBV28 and J is TRBJ1-4; a possible D gene is TRBD1 (6 bases). Between the trimmed V and J ends, which lost 5 bases and 6 bases, there was a span of 16 bases. The CDR3 runs 15 residues. Germline CDR1 reads MDHEN; CDR2 reads SYDVKM. The CDR3: CASSPAGQPHEKLFF. The CDR3 DNA sequence: TGTGCCAGCAGTCCCGCCGGACAGCCCCATGAAAAACTGTTTTTT.

This clone was detected only a few times. This chain links TRBV4-1 with TRBJ1-2; 11 bases fit TRBD1. V shed 3 bases, J shed 8 bases, and the junction held 14 bases outside the gene matches. Germline CDR1 reads MGHRA; CDR2 reads YSYEKL. This CDR3 has 17 amino acids. CDR3 DNA sequence: TGCGCCAGCAGCCAGGCCGGGACAGGGGGGATCCCCCGAGGCTACACCTTC. It is translated as CASSQAGTGGIPRGYTF.

This clone was recorded only once. The CDR3 is CATSRDRGRAYEQYF. CDR3 nucleotides: TGTGCCACCAGCAGAGATCGAGGCAGGGCATACGAGCAGTACTTC. This chain connects TRBV15 to TRBJ2-7; maybe TRBD1 (5 bases). Germline CDR1 LNHNV, CDR2 YYDKDF (reference sequence). The CDR3 totals 15 residues. The V end lost 0 bases, the J end lost 4 bases, and 13 bases lay between the germline ends.

The rearrangement uses TRBV28 and TRBJ2-7; D is unresolved. This CDR3 has 12 residues. CDR1 MDHEN and CDR2 SYDVKM come from the germline V gene. Trimming left V 4 bases short and J 3 bases short, with 7 bases between. The CDR3 nucleotides are TGTGCCAGCAGTTCCCTCTACTACGAGCAGTACTTC. This translates into CASSSLYYEQYF.

The count of this clone is one. V usage is TRBV7-2 and J usage is TRBJ2-5, with a weak D call TRBD2 (7 bases). Germline values: CDR1 SGHTA, CDR2 FQGNSA. The CDR3 consists of 16 residues. V was pared by 5 bases and J by 3 bases, with 19 bases between. The CDR3 region is CASSLGGRGAKETQYF. Written as DNA, the CDR3 is TGTGCCAGCAGCCTCGGCGGTCGGGGGGCGAAAGAGACCCAGTACTTC.

The chain links TRBV5-1 to TRBJ2-3; D uncertain. The V gene lost 4 bases and the J gene lost 4 bases, with 13 bases spanning the gap. CDR3 length equals 14 residues. In germline, CDR1 is SGHRS, CDR2 YFSETQ. CDR3 amino acids: CASSDPGMADTQYF. In DNA form, the CDR3 reads TGCGCCAGCAGCGATCCGGGTATGGCAGATACGCAGTATTTT.

The chain uses TRBV19 and TRBJ1-5, with 7 positions matching TRBD1. The germline CDR1 and CDR2 sequences are LNHDA and SQIVND (reference sequence). The junction had 9 bases not matched to a gene; V was cut back by 10 bases and J by 0 bases. The length of the CDR3 is 15 residues. The chain's CDR3 is CANPTGKYSNQPQHF. The CDR3 nucleotides read TGTGCCAACCCGACAGGGAAATATAGCAATCAGCCCCAGCATTTT.

The V call is TRBV27, the J call TRBJ2-7; 8 nucleotides align to TRBD1. CDR1 is MNHEY, CDR2 SMNVEV, per germline (reference sequence). V trimming: 1 base; J trimming: 5 bases; junction bases outside the gene matches: 4. This CDR3 region has 14 residues. Written as DNA, the CDR3 is TGTGCCAGCAGTTTATGGGACAGGTCGCACGAGCAGTACTTC. Protein sequence: CASSLWDRSHEQYF.

The V and J genes are TRBV28 and TRBJ1-4; no reliable D call. Germline lookup yields CDR1 MDHEN and CDR2 SYDVKM. Trimming took off 0 bases at V and 7 bases at J, with 6 bases between the two ends. The CDR3 is 13 amino acids. The CDR3 region is CASSLWGVEKLFF. In DNA form, the CDR3 reads TGTGCCAGCAGTTTATGGGGCGTTGAAAAACTGTTTTTT.

V gene TRBV5-4 combines with J gene TRBJ2-3, with 9 bases fitting TRBD2. There are 16 residues in the CDR3. Germline lookup yields CDR1 SGHNT and CDR2 YYREEE (reference sequence). J gave up 0 bases and V 2 bases, and 4 bases lay outside the gene matches. CDR3 nucleotide sequence: TGTGCCAGCAGCTTCCGACTAGCGGAGAGCACAGATACGCAGTATTTT. This gives the protein CASSFRLAESTDTQYF.

The chain uses TRBV4-2 and TRBJ2-5, with 10 nucleotides matching TRBD2. Unmatched junction bases numbered 2, after V lost 1 base and J lost 3 bases. The germline V gene has CDR1 LGHNA and CDR2 YNFKEQ. The CDR3 runs 15 residues. This CDR3 reads CASSQGLAGEETQYF. CDR3 coding DNA: TGTGCCAGCAGCCAAGGTCTAGCGGGAGAAGAGACCCAGTACTTC.

The chain couples TRBV4-3 to TRBJ2-7, with TRBD1 matching over 8 bases. The V gene's germline CDR1 is LGHNA and CDR2 YSLEER. The junction had 10 bases not matched to a gene; V was cut back by 2 bases and J by 4 bases. The CDR3 is made up of 16 amino acids. CDR3 sequence: CASSQSDRGGIYEQYF. Written as DNA, the CDR3 is TGCGCCAGCAGCCAATCCGACAGGGGTGGGATTTACGAGCAGTACTTC.

V usage is TRBV28 and J usage is TRBJ1-1; perhaps TRBD1 as D (5 bases). Germline CDR1 reads MDHEN; CDR2 reads SYDVKM. V lost 5 bases and J lost 5, with 18 bases in between. The CDR3 is made up of 15 amino acids. The CDR3: CASSPSGLRGTEAFF. CDR3 DNA: TGTGCCAGCAGTCCATCGGGACTCCGAGGGACTGAAGCTTTCTTT.

This clone was counted a single time. The chain carries TRBV10-3 and TRBJ2-5, with TRBD2 matching 7 bases. The J segment lost 1 base and the V segment lost 8 bases, leaving 4 bases of the junction unmatched. Germline CDR1 and CDR2: ENHRY and SYGVKD. The CDR3 is 13 amino acids. The CDR3 loop reads CAIGGGPQETQYF. The CDR3, as DNA: TGTGCCATCGGGGGGGGACCCCAAGAGACCCAGTACTTC.

The chain combines TRBV9 with TRBJ2-5; 10 bases align to TRBD2. Unmatched junction bases numbered 4, after V lost 0 bases and J lost 5 bases. The CDR3 length is 15 residues. The germline V gene encodes CDR1 SGDLS and CDR2 YYNGEE. The CDR3 spells CASSVDSGRTETQYF. The CDR3 bases are TGTGCCAGCAGCGTAGATAGCGGGAGGACTGAGACCCAGTACTTC.

The V and J genes are TRBV19 and TRBJ1-2; TRBD1 is a possible D gene (5 bases). The CDR3 loop spans 14 amino acids. Per the germline V gene, CDR1 is LNHDA and CDR2 is SQIVND (reference sequence). Trimming removed 8 bases at V and 7 bases at J, with 20 bases between. This CDR3 is CASGLRGAIGGYTF. The CDR3 DNA reads TGTGCCAGTGGCCTGCGTGGGGCAATAGGTGGCTACACCTTC.

The V and J genes are TRBV28 and TRBJ2-3; possible D gene TRBD1, 5 bases. Germline CDR1 MDHEN, CDR2 SYDVKM. V dropped 5 bases and J dropped 2 bases, with 8 bases sitting between them. The CDR3 covers 13 residues. This CDR3 reads CASSDSSTDTQYF. The CDR3, as DNA: TGTGCCAGCAGTGACAGCTCCACAGATACGCAGTATTTT.